These T cell receptor beta chains were read from a single sample in a study of Graves' ophthalmopathy and Graves' hyperthyroidism. MiXCR was run by TCRdb on the multiplex PCR reads, yielding one entry per CDR3 protein. The table lists 350,000 to 400,000 distinct CDR3 sequences, about 16% of them singletons. The source material was peripheral blood. The receptor set was obtained from a woman younger than 35 with Graves' ophthalmopathy. CDR3s leave out the opening cysteine and the closing phenylalanine or tryptophan. Expanded clones get a size class; other rows say once, few or many, or leave the size out.

V gene	clone size	CDR3 protein
TRBV20-1	many	SARGVTGYGYT
TRBV28	-	AIDREGYEQY
TRBV28	many	ASSSSSPLH
TRBV20-1	many	SASPDRVNQPQH
TRBV6-2/TRBV6-3	-	ASSPTLVDEQY
TRBV7-8	many	ASSLGLLSVDEQY
TRBV12-3/TRBV12-4	many	ASRSGDYTEQELF
TRBV12-3/TRBV12-4	many	ASSQQGQAKNIQY
TRBV30	many	AWSVAIDQPQH
TRBV27	many	ASRQSAGTGSMGYNSPLH
TRBV6-5	-	ASSYSLAGQETQY
TRBV18	few	ASSPVSGWEQHYGYT
TRBV7-9	many	ASSLDRQETQY
TRBV5-4	many	ASSKGQGVGKQY
TRBV12-3/TRBV12-4	many	ASSFSGSTLGNTIY
TRBV7-9	many	ASSRTDSGTGELF
TRBV6-1	many	ASSELRGFQPQH
TRBV6-5	many	ASTRRSGSGIEQY
TRBV7-2	many	ASSFDTVSYEQY
TRBV27	many	ASSTRGGEQY
TRBV7-9	-	ASSYPLALTEAF
TRBV6-1	many	ASSGWGRALRAF
TRBV6-1	-	ASSAGQYTEAF
TRBV20-1	many	SGVSASGTYEQY
TRBV6-1	many	ASSDGRLNQPQH
TRBV24-1	-	ATSPAATYGYT
TRBV27	-	ASSLWGQGHRELF
TRBV6-2/TRBV6-3	many	ASSYPPRPQH
TRBV30	many	AWRGRQGRNQPQH
TRBV25-1	many	ASSPKSGKKETQY
TRBV11-2	many	ASSKTGTGLYEQY
TRBV27	many	ASSSRDGPREQY
TRBV7-2	many	ASSFKGAPETQY
TRBV12-3/TRBV12-4	many	ASSFRQGGTGELF
TRBV28	many	ASSPNYSRDRFDSPLH
TRBV2	many	ASSDRGLDYEQY
TRBV28	many	ASSQNINRYPEAF
TRBV19	many	ASSAQGSGNTEAF
TRBV20-1	many	SASGIVAIVPYEQY
TRBV11-1	many	ASSFEIRTGSYEQY
TRBV6-2/TRBV6-3	-	ASSTRYGGTEAF
TRBV7-9	many	ASSSKTSGRRNEQY
TRBV12-3/TRBV12-4	few	ASRWSGAKNIQY
TRBV10-3	many	AIKGTANTGELF
TRBV28	many	ASSAGTERDYEQY
TRBV20-1	many	SARPSEGVTYNEQF
TRBV11-2	-	ASSLSLGETQY
TRBV30	-	AWSQTDGYEQY
TRBV27	-	ASSASTGAGGYT
TRBV28	-	ASSPGQGAGYT
TRBV6-4	many	ASSRGSTGELF
TRBV5-1	many	ASSWWDRVGDEAF
TRBV12-3/TRBV12-4	once	ASSLAGLLEAF
TRBV7-8	-	ASSLGQGGPGELF
TRBV20-1	many	SATGQANQPQH
TRBV6-6	many	ASRPQKPRYEQY
TRBV28	many	ASSPQTGVGNQPQH
TRBV30	-	AWSAPGLAGGGETQY
TRBV5-1	-	ASTKQSSPDTQY
TRBV30	many	AWSVGGTDEAF